The following is a TCR beta chain sequence with its context. There is no known antigen for this receptor. Base-call qualities are not available, and no considerably larger clone is one nucleotide away. This entry belongs to a study of memory CD4+ T cells and cytomegalovirus serostatus (dated by TCRdb to the late 2010s). Background for the entire study: A total of roughly 33 healthy Belgian adults, of whom 9 were CMV seropositive and some 25 were CMV seronegative, were included in the cohort. To replicate a published TCR-based CMV serostatus classifier, the study sequenced CD4+ memory TCRbeta repertoires from a Belgian cohort whose cytomegalovirus serostatus was known.

The Quick-DNA Microprep Kit was used to extract genomic DNA from the sorted cells. Amplification of TCRbeta DNA was done with the immunoSEQ hsTCRbeta kit, following the protocol from the manufacturer. An Illumina MiSeq instrument was used to sequence the TCRbeta libraries. Processing in the source paper ran as follows. Following removal of out-of-frame sequences, 2 million to 2.5 million distinct TCRbeta sequences were retained, with an average of around 67,000 per individual. Each individual was scored according to the count of 164 previously reported CMV-associated TCRbeta sequences and the total productive distinct TCRbeta count. A beta-binomial model was reimplemented in Python, and scikit-learn random forests with default parameters were trained on data from the US cohort. Classifier performance on the Belgian cohort was summarized as median AUC with percentile confidence intervals calculated over 10,000 bootstrap iterations. The immuneACCESS repertoire file appears here via TCRdb, limited to in-frame rearrangements. These files lack a portion of the clones; in checked studies, under half of the deficit traces to unresolved V genes, and the cause of the others is not known. For V, J and clone size, that table is used; D and trimming come from the DNA. In all, the sample holds nearly 50,000 clones, and roughly 78% of those were seen once. 0.6% to 0.95% of the sample is taken by the ten largest.

Single viable CD3+CD4+CD8-CD45RO+ cells were sorted as memory CD4+ T cells on a FACSAria II. CMV serostatus was determined using a Roche Elecsys assay that detects serum IgG against CMV pp150, pp28, p38 and p52. After thawing, total CD4+ T cells were enriched by positive selection with CD4 magnetic microbeads. The samples came from a different study that was designed specifically to examine the CD4+ T cell memory repertoire. Following standard operating procedures, peripheral blood mononuclear cells were isolated and cryopreserved, while serum was kept at -80 degrees C. The staining used CD3-PerCP (BW264/56), CD4-APC (RPA-T4), CD45RO-PE (UCHT1) and CD8-Pacific Orange (3B5) antibodies, and Sytox blue was used to exclude non-viable cells. The V and J ends are trimmed by 5 bases and 6 bases, leaving 14 bases between them. From cysteine to phenylalanine, the CDR3 is 15 amino acids long. CDR3 DNA only is kept here, 45 bases in frame from base 1. Sequences MNHEY (CDR1) and SMNVEV (CDR2) are obtained from the germline V gene (reference sequence).

The paper's findings and limits, for the study overall: Among the 150 to 200 previously reported CMV-associated TCRbeta sequences, some 67 showed up in the CD4+ memory repertoires, with each one found in between one and five individuals. CMV serostatus prediction reached a median bootstrapped AUC of about 0.94 with the original framework and over 0.8 with a US-trained random forest. On the Belgian cohort, the classifier based on the original framework reached a median bootstrapped AUC of 0.95, with a 95% CI of 0.76-1.00. Only CD4+CD45RO+ memory cells were sequenced, unlike the original study, which covered naive and memory CD4+ and CD8+ populations. Results were interpreted as suggesting that the CMV-associated TCR signature is largely present in the CD4+ memory repertoire.

This receptor chain uses TRBV27 and TRBJ1-6; the D gene lacks a confident call. Sequencing used memory CD4+ T cells from blood. The sequence came from an adult in good health and CMV-seronegative. The nucleotide sequence is given as TGTGCCAGCAGTCCACGATCGAGTGGTAATTCACCCCTCCACTTT. Translation gives CASSPRSSGNSPLHF.